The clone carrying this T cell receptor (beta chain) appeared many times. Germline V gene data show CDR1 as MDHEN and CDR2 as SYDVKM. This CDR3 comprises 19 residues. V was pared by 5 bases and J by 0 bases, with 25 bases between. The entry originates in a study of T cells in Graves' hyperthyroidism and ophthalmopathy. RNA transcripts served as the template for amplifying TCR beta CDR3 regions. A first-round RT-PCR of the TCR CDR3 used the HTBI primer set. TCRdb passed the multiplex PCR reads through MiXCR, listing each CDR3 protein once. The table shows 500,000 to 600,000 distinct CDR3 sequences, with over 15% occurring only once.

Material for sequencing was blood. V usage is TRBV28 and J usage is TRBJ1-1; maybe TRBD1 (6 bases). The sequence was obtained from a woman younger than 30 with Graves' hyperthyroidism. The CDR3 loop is CASSTSPYGGARMNTEAFF. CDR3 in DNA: TGTGCCAGCAGTACCTCGCCTTACGGGGGGGCGAGGATGAACACTGAAGCTTTCTTT.